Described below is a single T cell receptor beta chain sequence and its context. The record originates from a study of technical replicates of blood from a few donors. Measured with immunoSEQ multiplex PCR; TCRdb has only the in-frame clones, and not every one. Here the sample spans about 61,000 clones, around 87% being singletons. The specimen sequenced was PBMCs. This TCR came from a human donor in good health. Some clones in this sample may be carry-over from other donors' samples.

The CDR3 is CASSGGSLAYEQYF. The DNA of the CDR3 is TGTGCCAGCAGTGGGGGCAGCTTAGCCTACGAGCAGTACTTC. The rearrangement uses TRBV25-1 and TRBJ2-7; TRBD1 might be the D (5 bases). The germline V gene has CDR1 MGHDK and CDR2 SYGVNS. V shed 4 bases and J shed 2 bases, with 12 bases lying between them. The CDR3 is 14 residues long.